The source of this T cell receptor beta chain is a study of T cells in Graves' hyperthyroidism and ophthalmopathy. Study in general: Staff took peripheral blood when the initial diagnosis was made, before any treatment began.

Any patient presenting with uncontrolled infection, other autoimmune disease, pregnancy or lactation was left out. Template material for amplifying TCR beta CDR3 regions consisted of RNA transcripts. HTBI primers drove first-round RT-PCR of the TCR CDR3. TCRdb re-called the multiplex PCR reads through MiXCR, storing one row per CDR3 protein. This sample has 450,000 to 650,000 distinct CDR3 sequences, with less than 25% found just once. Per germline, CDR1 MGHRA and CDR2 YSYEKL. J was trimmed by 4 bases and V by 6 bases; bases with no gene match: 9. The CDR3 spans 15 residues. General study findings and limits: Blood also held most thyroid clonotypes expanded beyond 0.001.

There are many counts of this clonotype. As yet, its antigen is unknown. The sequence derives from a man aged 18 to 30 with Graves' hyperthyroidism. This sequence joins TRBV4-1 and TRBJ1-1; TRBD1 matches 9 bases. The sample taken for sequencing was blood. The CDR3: CASSARDRVGTEAFF. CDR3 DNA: TGCGCCAGCAGTGCCCGGGACAGGGTTGGCACTGAAGCTTTCTTT.